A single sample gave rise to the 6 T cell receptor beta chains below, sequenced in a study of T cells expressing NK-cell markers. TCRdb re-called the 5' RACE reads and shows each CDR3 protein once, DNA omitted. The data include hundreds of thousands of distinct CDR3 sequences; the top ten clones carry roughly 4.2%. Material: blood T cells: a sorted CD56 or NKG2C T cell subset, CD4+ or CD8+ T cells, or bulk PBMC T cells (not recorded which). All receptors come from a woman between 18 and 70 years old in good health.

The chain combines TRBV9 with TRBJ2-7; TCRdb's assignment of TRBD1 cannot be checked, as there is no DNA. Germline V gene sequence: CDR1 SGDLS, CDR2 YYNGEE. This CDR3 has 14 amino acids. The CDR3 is CASSVDPHSYEQYF.

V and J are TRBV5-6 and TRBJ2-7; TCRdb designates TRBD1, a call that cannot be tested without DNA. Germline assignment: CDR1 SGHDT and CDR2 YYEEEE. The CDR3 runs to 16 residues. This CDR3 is CASSLGAGTRMDEQYF.

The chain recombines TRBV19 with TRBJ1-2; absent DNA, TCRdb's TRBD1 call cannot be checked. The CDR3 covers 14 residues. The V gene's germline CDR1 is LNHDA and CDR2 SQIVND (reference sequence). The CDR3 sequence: CASIGGQMNYGYTF.

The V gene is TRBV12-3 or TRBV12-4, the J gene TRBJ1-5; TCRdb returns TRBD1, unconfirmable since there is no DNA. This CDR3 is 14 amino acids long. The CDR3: CASSTGQGNQPQHF.

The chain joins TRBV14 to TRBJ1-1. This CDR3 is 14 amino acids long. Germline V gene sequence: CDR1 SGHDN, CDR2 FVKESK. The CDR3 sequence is CASSQVLQNTEAFF.

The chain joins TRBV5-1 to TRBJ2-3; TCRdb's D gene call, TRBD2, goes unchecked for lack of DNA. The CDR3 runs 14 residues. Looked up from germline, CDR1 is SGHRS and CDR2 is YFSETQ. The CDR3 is CASSFLAGADTQYF.